This TCR beta chain originates from a study of CD8 T cells in Susac syndrome. TCR beta sequencing was performed on blood CD8+ and CD4+ T cells. V gave up 0 bases and J gave up 5 bases, with 7 bases separating them. This CDR3 has 12 amino acids. Germline loops: CDR1 GTSNPN, CDR2 SVGIG (reference sequence). RNA amounts of roughly 0.45 to 1 ug underwent reverse transcription with random hexamers. A single record per CDR3 protein comes from TCRdb applying MiXCR to the immunoSEQ multiplex PCR reads. The table includes some 250,000 distinct CDR3 sequences, about 96% detected once. Sequenced: CD4+ T cells from PBMCs. The sequence was collected from a human donor with Susac syndrome. J is TRBJ1-2 and V is TRBV30; D remains ambiguous. The CDR3 nucleotides are TGTGCCTGGAGTGTCCCAGAGTATGGCTACACCTTC. This encodes CAWSVPEYGYTF.